This T cell receptor beta chain was recovered during a study of blood T cells in healthy people across ages. This clonotype was counted only a few times. Germline V gene sequence: CDR1 SNHLY, CDR2 FYNNEI. The CDR3 spans 12 residues. Trimming removed 7 bases from V and 16 bases from J; junction bases left unmatched: 9. With a J-beta primer mix and a sample-barcoded 5' primer, a second PCR ran roughly 6 to 11 cycles. TCRdb called the 5' RACE reads again in MiXCR, with one record for every CDR3 protein. The data contain hundreds of thousands of distinct CDR3 sequences, approximately 21% of them singletons.

Material for sequencing was blood. The sequence derives from a man aged 65 to 79 in good health. The rearrangement links TRBV2 to TRBJ2-6; 8 nucleotides agree with TRBD1. The CDR3 nucleotides are TGTGCCAGCACAAAGGACAGGGCAGCTCTGACTTTC. Amino acid sequence: CASTKDRAALTF.